These 9 T cell receptor beta chains share one sample of origin, sequenced in a study of blood T cell repertoires in COVID-19. Only in-frame clones appear in the TCRdb table, and some are missing; sequencing was by immunoSEQ multiplex PCR. The sample lists 85,000 to 120,000 clones; almost 80% were seen once. What was sequenced was peripheral blood. Source of these receptors: a man aged 60-69 years with active or convalescent COVID-19.

This chain connects TRBV6-1 to TRBJ2-3; 8 positions agree with TRBD2. Germline assignment: CDR1 MNHNS and CDR2 SASEGT. V lost 4 bases and J lost 5; bases outside the gene matches: 11. The CDR3 covers 16 residues. The CDR3 region is CASSAGLVRGGDTQYF. As DNA, the CDR3 is TGTGCCAGCAGTGCAGGACTAGTTCGGGGGGGAGATACGCAGTATTTT.

The chain is built from TRBV21-1 and TRBJ2-5; the table's D call TRBD1 went unverified against the DNA. TRBV21-1 is annotated as a pseudogene. The CDR3 loop spans 16 amino acids. The CDR3 region is CASSKEKTGVQETQYF. The CDR3 nucleotides are TGTGCCAGCAGCAAGGAAAAAACAGGGGTTCAAGAGACCCAGTACTTC.

This chain joins TRBV7-8 and TRBJ2-1; 10 nucleotides align to TRBD1. The V segment lost 4 bases and the J segment 5 bases; nucleotides outside the gene matches: 2. In germline, CDR1 is SGHVS, CDR2 FQNEAQ. The CDR3 is 14 amino acids. CDR3 nucleotide sequence: TGTGCCAGCAGCTGGACAGGGGGTCACAATGAGCAGTTCTTC. This encodes CASSWTGGHNEQFF. Full variable domain (outside the CDR3, taken from reference TRBV7-8 and TRBJ2-1): GAGVSQSPRYKVAKRGQDVALRCDPISGHVSLFWYQQALGQGPEFLTYFQNEAQLDKSGLPSDRFFAERPEGSVSTLKIQRTQQEDSAVYLCASSWTGGHNEQFFGPGTRLTVL.

The chain uses TRBV10-3 and TRBJ2-1; D is possibly TRBD1 (5 bases). V lost 2 bases to trimming and J lost 4 bases, with 9 bases between them. The CDR3 runs 14 residues. Germline V gives CDR1 ENHRY, CDR2 SYGVKD. The DNA for the CDR3 is TGTGCCATCAGTGAGGGGGCACCATACAATGAGCAGTTCTTC. Translated: CAISEGAPYNEQFF.

This clone turned up a few times. This rearrangement joins TRBV29-1 to TRBJ1-1; weak D call: TRBD1 (6 bases). The V end was cut by 5 bases, the J end by 7 bases, with 11 bases between. The CDR3 runs 11 residues. Per the germline V gene, CDR1 is SQVTM and CDR2 is ANQGSEA. The CDR3 region is CSVRGQFEAFF. The DNA of the CDR3 is TGCAGCGTTCGAGGACAGTTTGAAGCTTTCTTT.

This clone was seen once. The CDR3 sequence: CASSLTPGQNGELFF. CDR3 in DNA: TGTGCCAGCAGCTTGACCCCGGGACAGAACGGGGAGCTGTTTTTT. V and J are TRBV11-2 and TRBJ2-2, with 7 positions matching TRBD1. In germline, CDR1 is SGHAT, CDR2 FQNNGV. There are 15 residues in the CDR3. Losses at the gene ends were 3 bases for V and 7 bases for J; bases not matched to a gene: 8.

This clone was seen only once. The chain joins TRBV11-3 to TRBJ2-5; the match to TRBD2 covers 10 bases. CDR3 length equals 14 residues. J gave up 5 bases and V 5 bases, and 5 bases lay outside the gene matches. Germline-derived CDR1 and CDR2 are SGHNT and YENEEA. The CDR3 DNA follows: TGTGCCAGCAGCATTAGCGGGAGGAGGGAGACCCAGTACTTC. Amino acids: CASSISGRRETQYF.

This clone was seen a handful of times. The gene calls are TRBV6-2 or TRBV6-3 and TRBJ2-5, with 11 bases fitting TRBD2. The CDR3 is made up of 15 amino acids. J lost 1 base, V lost 8 bases, and 6 bases had no gene match. The V gene's germline CDR1 is MNHEY and CDR2 SVGEGT. CDR3 residues: CASGRLAGIQETQYF. As DNA, the CDR3 is TGTGCCAGCGGCCGACTAGCGGGAATCCAAGAGACCCAGTACTTC.

The rearrangement joins TRBV2 to TRBJ1-6, with D unclear. This CDR3 region has 13 residues. The germline V gene has CDR1 SNHLY and CDR2 FYNNEI. V was trimmed by 10 bases and J by 4 bases, leaving 11 bases between them. The chain's CDR3 is CATTTDYNSPLHF. Here the CDR3 DNA reads TGTGCCACCACAACAGATTATAATTCACCCCTCCACTTT.